This T cell receptor beta chain was sequenced for a study of T cell changes during pregnancy in multiple sclerosis. Germline assignment: CDR1 GTSNPN and CDR2 SVGIG (reference sequence). The length of the CDR3 is 13 residues. The V and J ends lost 5 bases and 8 bases respectively, with 16 bases between them. The repertoire was sequenced with immunoSEQ multiplex PCR; TCRdb's copy has only in-frame clones and lacks some. The sample records approximately 23,000 clones, approximately 89% being singletons. Sequencing was performed on CD4+ T cells from peripheral blood mononuclear cells, taken after pregnancy. This clonotype originated in a female donor in good health, enrolled as a control in a pregnancy study. The V call is TRBV30, the J call TRBJ2-1, with D possibly TRBD2 on 6 matching bases. CDR3 sequence: CAWSGEGHDEQFF. In DNA form, the CDR3 reads TGTGCCTGGTCGGGAGAGGGGCACGATGAGCAGTTCTTC.